The 13 T cell receptor beta chains below were found in one sample sequenced in a study of esophageal squamous cell carcinoma under preoperative chemotherapy. Each CDR3 protein gets one entry after TCRdb re-called the PCR reads with MiXCR. The table includes roughly 14,000 distinct CDR3 sequences, less than 60% detected once. Time point: before preoperative PTX-NDP chemotherapy. This sample was gathered from a patient given preoperative chemotherapy. The receptors derive from a human donor with esophageal squamous cell carcinoma. The donor label of this sample is uncertain.

This chain joins TRBV10-1 and TRBJ2-3; 9 nucleotides agree with TRBD2. The junction had 3 bases not matched to a gene; V was cut back by 5 bases and J by 3 bases. CDR3 length: 14 residues. Germline V gene data show CDR1 as WNHNN and CDR2 as SYGVQD (reference sequence). CDR3: CASSISGSTDTQYF. CDR3 DNA sequence: TGCGCCAGCAGTATTAGCGGGAGTACAGATACGCAGTATTTT.

V usage is TRBV7-2 and J usage is TRBJ2-1; perhaps TRBD2 as D (7 bases). The J call may be in error: the DNA end matches TRBJ2-4 better. This CDR3 is built from 15 residues. Germline V gene data show CDR1 as SGHTA and CDR2 as FQGNSA. The CDR3 nucleotides are TGTGGCGGGGGTCACGGGGGCCGTGCCCAAGACACTCAGTACTTC. Translating gives CGGGHGGRAQDTQYF.

DNA of the CDR3: TGTGCCAGCAGCCCGGACAGGTCACAGGGGGAGCAGTACTTC. This gives the protein CASSPDRSQGEQYF. The V and J genes are TRBV7-6 and TRBJ2-4; 8 nucleotides match TRBD1. The V gene's germline CDR1 is SGHVS and CDR2 FNYEAQ. Germline trimming cut 5 bases from V and 13 bases from J; bases unmatched to any gene: 13. The CDR3 is 14 residues long.

This sequence joins TRBV12-3 or TRBV12-4 and TRBJ2-5; unclear D gene. The CDR3 extends over 13 amino acids. V lost 3 bases and J lost 2, with 7 bases in between. The CDR3 DNA reads TGTGCCAGCAGTTTGAGGCGGCAAGAGACCCAGTACTTC. Its translation is CASSLRRQETQYF.

This sequence joins TRBV7-2 and TRBJ1-2, with D possibly being TRBD1 (5 bases). Germline V lookup: CDR1 SGHTA, CDR2 FQGNSA. V was pared by 0 bases and J by 7 bases, with 15 bases between. The CDR3 totals 15 residues. CDR3: CASSLASTASGGYTF. The CDR3 DNA follows: TGTGCCAGCAGCTTAGCTTCGACAGCCAGCGGTGGCTACACCTTC.

The rearrangement joins TRBV12-3 or TRBV12-4 to TRBJ2-3; TRBD2 matches at 10 bases. This CDR3 has 15 residues. Trimming removed 4 bases from V and 2 bases from J; junction bases left unmatched: 3. CDR3 residues: CASSSTSGPTDTQYF. For the CDR3, the DNA is TGTGCCAGCAGTTCGACTAGCGGGCCCACAGATACGCAGTATTTT.

In this sample, this clonotype turned up a few times. The chain couples TRBV7-3 to TRBJ2-2; 7 bases line up with TRBD1. The CDR3 sequence is 14 residues long. CDR1 is SGHTA and CDR2 is FQGTGA in the germline V gene. With 4 bases clipped from V and 4 bases from J, the junction kept 3 bases outside the gene matches. The CDR3 DNA sequence: TGTGCCAGCAGCTCGACAGGGACCACCGGGGAGCTGTTTTTT. Translating it yields CASSSTGTTGELFF.

As to this clonotype: One junction end does not reproduce the germline sequence, and a read error may be involved. J is TRBJ2-5 and V is TRBV7-9; 8 bases are shared with TRBD2. The CDR3 has 17 amino acids. Germline loops: CDR1 SEHNR, CDR2 FQNEAQ (reference sequence). The CDR3 here is CASSAGGGGWGTETQYF. In nucleotides, the CDR3 is TGTGCCAGCAGCGCGGGGGGTGGGGGCTGGGGCACAGAGACGCAGTACTTC. Using reference TRBV7-9 and TRBJ2-5 for the parts outside the CDR3, the full variable domain is DTGVSQNPRHKITKRGQNVTFRCDPISEHNRLYWYRQTLGQGPEFLTYFQNEAQLEKSRLLSDRFSAERPKGSFSTLEIQRTEQGDSAMYLCASSAGGGGWGTETQYFGPGTRLLVL.

J is TRBJ2-2 and V is TRBV7-6; TRBD2 might be the D (6 bases). CDR3 length: 16 amino acids. Germline V gives CDR1 SGHVS, CDR2 FNYEAQ. Trimming cost V 1 base and J 1 base, with 10 bases left between them. CDR3 sequence (DNA): TGTGCCAGCAGCTTAGGTGGTAGCGGGAACACCGGGGAGCTGTTTTTT. As protein: CASSLGGSGNTGELFF.

The chain uses TRBV12-3 or TRBV12-4 and TRBJ2-1; TRBD1 might be the D (7 bases). V was pared by 0 bases and J by 0 bases, with 27 bases between. This CDR3 has 22 residues. CDR3 nucleotide sequence: TGTGCCAGCAGTTTAGCGTCGGGGGAGGACAGGCAAGTATTCAGCTCCTACAATGAGCAGTTCTTC. It specifies CASSLASGEDRQVFSSYNEQFF.

The chain joins TRBV5-6 to TRBJ2-3; the D gene is possibly TRBD2 (7 bases). Germline CDR1 SGHDT, CDR2 YYEEEE. CDR3 length equals 17 residues. The ends were cut back, 5 bases at V and 7 bases at J, with 26 bases in the middle. CDR3 loop: CASRRDRRAGAKNTQYF. CDR3 DNA: TGTGCCAGCAGACGTGACAGGCGGGCGGGAGCCAAAAATACGCAGTATTTT. Variable domain in full (rest from reference TRBV5-6 and TRBJ2-3): DAGVTQSPTHLIKTRGQQVTLRCSPKSGHDTVSWYQQALGQGPQFIFQYYEEEERQRGNFPDRFSGHQFPNYSSELNVNALLLGDSALYLCASRRDRRAGAKNTQYFGPGTRLTVL.

The sample holds many counts of this clonotype. The V call is TRBV7-2, the J call TRBJ2-5; D remains ambiguous. Germline CDR1 reads SGHTA; CDR2 reads FQGNSA. The CDR3 spans 15 residues. V gave up 5 bases and J gave up 4 bases, with 17 bases separating them. The CDR3 sequence: CASSPQGPIRETQYF. For the CDR3, the DNA is TGTGCCAGCAGCCCTCAAGGGCCGATCCGAGAGACCCAGTACTTC.

V usage is TRBV12-3 or TRBV12-4 and J usage is TRBJ2-5, with 8 bases fitting TRBD1. TRBJ2-7 explains the end of the DNA better; the J call may be wrong. This CDR3 spans 16 amino acids. The CDR3 sequence: CASSLVGQALNYEQYF. Here the CDR3 DNA reads TGTGCCAGCAGTTTGGTGGGACAGGCTTTGAACTACGAGCAGTACTTC.